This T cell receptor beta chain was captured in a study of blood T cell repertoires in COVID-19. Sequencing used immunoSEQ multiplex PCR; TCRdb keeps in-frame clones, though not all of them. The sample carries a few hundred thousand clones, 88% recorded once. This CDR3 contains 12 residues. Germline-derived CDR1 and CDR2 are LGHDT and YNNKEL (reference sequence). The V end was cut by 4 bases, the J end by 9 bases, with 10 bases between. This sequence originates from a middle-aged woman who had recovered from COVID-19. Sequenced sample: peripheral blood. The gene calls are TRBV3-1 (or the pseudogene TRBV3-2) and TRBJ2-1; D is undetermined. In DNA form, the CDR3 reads TGTGCCAGCAGCCCCCCCGGTGGTGAGCAGTTCTTC. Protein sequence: CASSPPGGEQFF.